The 7 T cell receptor beta chains in this list originate from one sample, sequenced in a study of OX40 agonist ivuxolimab in advanced cancers. Sequenced by immunoSEQ multiplex PCR; TCRdb stores in-frame clones only, minus some. The table includes 80,000 or so clones, 85% to 95% detected once. The material sequenced was CD4+ or CD8+ T cells sorted from blood, taken in a trial of the OX40 agonist ivuxolimab. The receptors come from an adult with an advanced solid tumor such as melanoma, head and neck, liver or kidney cancer.

V usage is TRBV27 and J usage is TRBJ1-4; 11 nucleotides align to TRBD1. This CDR3 region has 14 residues. V lost 6 bases to trimming and J lost 8 bases; unmatched junction nucleotides: 5. Germline V gene lookup returns CDR1 MNHEY and CDR2 SMNVEV (reference sequence). The DNA for the CDR3 is TGTGCCAGCAGACCGTGGGACAGGGGGGAAAAACTGTTTTTT. As protein: CASRPWDRGEKLFF.

The gene calls are TRBV5-1 and TRBJ1-4; a possible D gene is TRBD1 (6 bases). The CDR3 loop spans 14 amino acids. Looked up from germline, CDR1 is SGHRS and CDR2 is YFSETQ. The ends were cut back, 4 bases at V and 8 bases at J, with 15 bases in the middle. The CDR3 reads CASSPQGGQEKLFF. The CDR3 DNA reads as TGCGCCAGCAGCCCCCAAGGGGGGCAAGAAAAACTGTTTTTT.

This chain links TRBV7-8 with TRBJ2-5, with D perhaps TRBD2 (6 bases). The end of the DNA is better explained by TRBJ2-7, so the J call may be wrong. Germline CDR1 reads SGHVS; CDR2 reads FQNEAQ. CDR3 length: 15 amino acids. Here the CDR3 DNA reads TGTGCCAGCAGCTTCACCCCTCGGGTGGGAGGCGAGCAGTACTTC. Protein product: CASSFTPRVGGEQYF.

The chain combines TRBV28 with TRBJ2-2, with TRBD2 matching 12 bases. The J segment lost 2 bases and the V segment lost 5 bases, leaving 6 bases of the junction unmatched. This CDR3 comprises 17 residues. CDR1 and CDR2 from the germline V gene are MDHEN and SYDVKM. As DNA, the CDR3 is TGTGCCAGCAGTATTCCCGGACTAGCGGGAAACACCGGGGAGCTGTTTTTT. It encodes CASSIPGLAGNTGELFF.

This chain links TRBV9 with TRBJ1-3, with D uncertain. The CDR3 extends over 16 amino acids. The V end lost 0 bases, the J end lost 0 bases, and 10 bases lay between the germline ends. Germline CDR1 is SGDLS and CDR2 is YYNGEE. The CDR3 bases are TGTGCCAGCAGCGTAGGTGGGGTGGACTCTGGAAACACCATATATTTT. Translation: CASSVGGVDSGNTIYF.

The chain joins TRBV18 to TRBJ1-3; possible D gene TRBD1, 5 bases. Germline V gives CDR1 KGHSH, CDR2 LQKENI. Trimming removed 3 bases at V and 0 bases at J, with 15 bases between. CDR3 length equals 17 residues. The CDR3 DNA is TGTGCCAGCTCACCCCCGGGAGGGGTGGGCTCTGGAAACACCATATATTTT. Its protein is CASSPPGGVGSGNTIYF.

This clone is a singleton in its sample. Different DNA sequences within this sample yield the same CDR3. The chain links TRBV5-1 to TRBJ1-1, with TRBD1 matching over 8 bases. The CDR3 length is 14 residues. With 3 bases clipped from V and 2 bases from J, the junction kept 3 bases outside the gene matches. The V gene's germline CDR1 is SGHRS and CDR2 YFSETQ. The DNA of the CDR3 is TGCGCCAGCAGCTCCGGACAGGGAAACACTGAAGCTTTCTTT. Its translation: CASSSGQGNTEAFF.